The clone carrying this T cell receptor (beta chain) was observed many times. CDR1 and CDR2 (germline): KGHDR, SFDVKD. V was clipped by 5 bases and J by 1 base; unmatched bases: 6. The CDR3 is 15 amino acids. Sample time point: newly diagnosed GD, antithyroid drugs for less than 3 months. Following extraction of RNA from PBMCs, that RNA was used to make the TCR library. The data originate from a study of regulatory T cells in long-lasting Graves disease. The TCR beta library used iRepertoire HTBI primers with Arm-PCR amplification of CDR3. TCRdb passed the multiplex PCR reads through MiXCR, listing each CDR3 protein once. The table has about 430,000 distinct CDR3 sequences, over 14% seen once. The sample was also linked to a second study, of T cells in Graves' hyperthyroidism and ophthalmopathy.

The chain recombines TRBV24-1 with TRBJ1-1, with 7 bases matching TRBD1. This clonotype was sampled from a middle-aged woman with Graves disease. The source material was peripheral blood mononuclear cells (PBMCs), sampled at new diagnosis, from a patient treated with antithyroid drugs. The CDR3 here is CATSGTGEWNTEAFF. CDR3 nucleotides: TGTGCCACCAGTGGAACAGGGGAGTGGAACACTGAAGCTTTCTTT.